This entry lists 27 T cell receptor beta chains sequenced from one sample in a study of cytomegalovirus exposure and HLA in healthy donors. The PCR contained 60 Vbeta and 13 Jbeta primers. TCRdb's table, derived via immunoSEQ multiplex PCR, lists solely in-frame clones and lacks some. The data contain 200,000 to 300,000 clones, roughly 73% of them singletons. Sample: PBMCs. The receptor set was obtained from a boy aged 5 to 17 in good health and CMV-seronegative.

The rearrangement joins TRBV9 to TRBJ2-7; TRBD1 matches 8 bases. V was clipped by 0 bases and J by 9 bases; unmatched bases: 5. The CDR3 extends over 13 amino acids. Germline V CDR1 and CDR2: SGDLS, YYNGEE. In DNA form, the CDR3 reads TGTGCCAGCAGCGTAGAGGACAGGGCGGCGCAGTACTTC. The encoded protein is CASSVEDRAAQYF. The variable domain in full, completed from reference TRBV9 and TRBJ2-7, reads DSGVTQTPKHLITATGQRVTLRCSPRSGDLSVYWYQQSLDQGLQFLIQYYNGEERAKGNILERFSAQQFPDLHSELNLSSLELGDSALYFCASSVEDRAAQYFGPGTRLTVT.

The chain employs TRBV7-9 and TRBJ1-6; 7 nucleotides agree with TRBD1. Unmatched junction bases numbered 9, after V lost 2 bases and J lost 5 bases. This CDR3 spans 17 amino acids. Per germline, CDR1 SEHNR and CDR2 FQNEAQ (reference sequence). Here the CDR3 DNA reads TGTGCCAGCAGCTTACGCCCGACAGGGAAAAATAATTCACCCCTCCACTTT. Protein sequence: CASSLRPTGKNNSPLHF.

V and J are TRBV5-1 and TRBJ1-6, with TRBD1 matching 8 bases. Germline values: CDR1 SGHRS, CDR2 YFSETQ. V was pared by 2 bases and J by 8 bases, with 18 bases of the junction left unmatched. There are 19 residues in the CDR3. The CDR3 spells CASSFGQGYSLTDDSPLHF. In DNA form, the CDR3 reads TGCGCCAGCAGCTTTGGACAGGGTTACAGTCTGACGGACGATTCACCCCTCCACTTT.

The J gene is TRBJ1-2, the V gene TRBV30; D gene unclear. Trimming cost V 0 bases and J 7 bases, with 15 bases left between them. Germline V CDR1 and CDR2: GTSNPN, SVGIG (reference sequence). CDR3 length equals 14 residues. The CDR3 spells CAWSVAFGESGYTF. The CDR3 DNA reads as TGTGCCTGGAGTGTTGCGTTCGGGGAGAGTGGCTACACCTTC.

The chain is built from TRBV5-1 and TRBJ1-1; D gene uncertain. Per germline, CDR1 SGHRS and CDR2 YFSETQ. The CDR3 has 13 amino acids. Trimming cost V 2 bases and J 1 base, with 6 bases left between them. The CDR3 spells CASSFEGNTEAFF. The CDR3, as DNA: TGCGCCAGCAGCTTCGAGGGGAACACTGAAGCTTTCTTT.

The chain couples TRBV19 to TRBJ2-7; D remains ambiguous. V was cut by 6 bases and J by 2 bases, with 11 bases left in between. Germline-derived CDR1 and CDR2 are LNHDA and SQIVND (reference sequence). The CDR3 extends over 13 amino acids. The CDR3 protein is CASRRGGTYEQYF. The CDR3 bases are TGTGCCAGTAGGAGAGGCGGAACCTACGAGCAGTACTTC.

The V call is TRBV6-5, the J call TRBJ2-5; perhaps TRBD2 as D (6 bases). Trimming stripped 2 bases from V and 5 bases from J, with 9 bases between. This CDR3 region has 13 residues. The germline gives CDR1 MNHEY, CDR2 SVGAGI. The CDR3 DNA reads as TGTGCCAGCAGTTACGCGGGAACGGAGACCCAGTACTTC. Protein sequence: CASSYAGTETQYF.

The chain has TRBV19 and TRBJ1-6, with 7 bases matching TRBD1. CDR1 is LNHDA and CDR2 is SQIVND in the germline V gene (reference sequence). The CDR3 covers 12 residues. The V segment lost 7 bases and the J segment 9 bases; nucleotides outside the gene matches: 3. The CDR3 here is CASTRQGSPLHF. Written as DNA, the CDR3 is TGTGCCAGTACTAGACAGGGTTCACCCCTCCACTTT.

This sequence joins TRBV11-2 and TRBJ1-1; 9 positions match TRBD1. CDR3 length equals 15 residues. The V and J ends lost 4 bases and 4 bases, in that order; junction bases with no gene match: 7. Germline assignment: CDR1 SGHAT and CDR2 FQNNGV. The CDR3 sequence: CASSSGTGRITEAFF. DNA for the CDR3: TGTGCCAGCAGCTCGGGGACAGGGCGGATCACTGAAGCTTTCTTT.

V is TRBV5-8 and J is TRBJ1-5, with 8 positions matching TRBD1. The CDR3 runs 16 residues. Germline V CDR1 and CDR2: SGHTS, YDEGEE. Unmatched junction bases numbered 5, after V lost 2 bases and J lost 1 base. The chain's CDR3 is CASSFDGTGSNQPQHF. The CDR3 nucleotides are TGTGCCAGCAGCTTCGATGGGACAGGCAGCAATCAGCCCCAGCATTTT.

This rearrangement joins TRBV6-1 to TRBJ2-2; D might be TRBD2 (7 bases). The CDR3 has 15 residues. Looked up from germline, CDR1 is MNHNS and CDR2 is SASEGT. The germline V and J ends were trimmed by 1 base and 7 bases, with 13 bases remaining between them. The CDR3 protein is CASSEGGGAIGELFF. The CDR3 bases are TGTGCCAGCAGTGAAGGGGGGGGCGCGATCGGGGAGCTGTTTTTT.

This sequence joins TRBV7-9 and TRBJ2-5; D is uncertain. V shed 3 bases and J shed 5 bases, with 7 bases lying between them. The CDR3 runs 12 residues. CDR1 SEHNR and CDR2 FQNEAQ come from the germline V gene (reference sequence). The CDR3 reads CASSLRTETQYF. CDR3 sequence (DNA): TGTGCCAGCAGCTTGCGCACGGAGACCCAGTACTTC.

J is TRBJ2-1 and V is TRBV11-3; D is undetermined. Germline V gives CDR1 SGHNT, CDR2 YENEEA. V was trimmed by 1 base and J by 4 bases, leaving 5 bases between them. The CDR3 runs to 13 residues. The CDR3 DNA reads as TGTGCCAGCAGCTTAGGCGATTACAATGAGCAGTTCTTC. Translated, it gives CASSLGDYNEQFF. Combining the CDR3 with reference TRBV11-3 and TRBJ2-1 gives the whole variable domain EAGVVQSPRYKIIEKKQPVAFWCNPISGHNTLYWYLQNLGQGPELLIRYENEEAVDDSQLPKDRFSAERLKGVDSTLKIQPAELGDSAVYLCASSLGDYNEQFFGPGTRLTVL.

V gene TRBV2 combines with J gene TRBJ2-6, with 7 bases fitting TRBD1. The CDR3 loop spans 17 amino acids. Germline V gene lookup returns CDR1 SNHLY and CDR2 FYNNEI. With 7 bases clipped from V and 0 bases from J, the junction kept 9 bases outside the gene matches. DNA for the CDR3: TGTGCCAGCAAGGGGGCGCATAGGACCTCTGGGGCCAACGTCCTGACTTTC. It encodes CASKGAHRTSGANVLTF.

The chain has TRBV6-4 and TRBJ1-2; 9 nucleotides match TRBD1. The CDR3 has 14 amino acids. CDR1 is MRHNA, CDR2 SNTAGT, per germline. The junction had 7 bases not matched to a gene; V was cut back by 8 bases and J by 3 bases. CDR3 nucleotide sequence: TGTGCCAGCTCCCGGGACAGGGCTGACTATGGCTACACCTTC. Its translation is CASSRDRADYGYTF.

The table lists this clone with a few counts. The chain combines TRBV19 with TRBJ1-6, with D unclear. V lost 5 bases, J lost 4 bases, and 12 bases lay in between. CDR3 size: 15 residues. CDR1 is LNHDA, CDR2 SQIVND, per germline (reference sequence). This CDR3 is CASSAQSLYNSPLHF. The CDR3 DNA follows: TGTGCCAGTAGTGCGCAAAGCCTATATAATTCACCCCTCCACTTT.

The genes are TRBV6-6 and TRBJ1-3, with D perhaps matching TRBD1 (5 bases). The CDR3 extends over 14 amino acids. Trimming took 0 bases from V and 7 from J, leaving 10 bases between them. CDR1 and CDR2 from the germline V gene are MNHNY and SVGAGI (reference sequence). The CDR3 coding sequence is TGTGCCAGCAGTTACTCTCAGGGCGCCAACACCATATATTTT. Translated: CASSYSQGANTIYF.

The chain recombines TRBV9 with TRBJ2-1; 8 nucleotides match TRBD2. This CDR3 spans 17 amino acids. Germline V gene lookup returns CDR1 SGDLS and CDR2 YYNGEE. V lost 1 base to trimming and J lost 2 bases; unmatched junction nucleotides: 8. CDR3 region: CASSVRIGGGPYNEQFF. The CDR3 DNA sequence: TGTGCCAGCAGCGTACGAATAGGCGGGGGGCCCTACAATGAGCAGTTCTTC.

This chain connects TRBV6-1 to TRBJ1-6, with D possibly matching TRBD1 (5 bases). The CDR3 totals 13 residues. Trimming removed 7 bases at V and 10 bases at J, with 14 bases between. The germline CDR1 and CDR2 sequences are MNHNS and SASEGT. CDR3 region: CASTRQGNSPLHF. In DNA, the CDR3 is TGTGCCAGCACTAGGCAGGGAAACTCACCCCTCCACTTT.

This clone was observed once. The chain employs TRBV11-2 and TRBJ1-2, with a tentative D call TRBD1 (5 bases). Per the germline V gene, CDR1 is SGHAT and CDR2 is FQNNGV. The CDR3 runs to 16 residues. The ends were cut back, 0 bases at V and 0 bases at J, with 11 bases in the middle. The CDR3 DNA reads as TGTGCCAGCAGCTTAGATCCGACAGAGGCTAACTATGGCTACACCTTC. This gives the protein CASSLDPTEANYGYTF.

The chain recombines TRBV19 with TRBJ1-5; possible D gene TRBD1, 5 bases. V was cut by 5 bases and J by 4 bases, with 9 bases left in between. CDR1 and CDR2 (germline): LNHDA, SQIVND (reference sequence). The CDR3 consists of 13 residues. The CDR3 spells CASSVTANQPQHF. The CDR3, as DNA: TGTGCCAGTAGTGTGACAGCGAATCAGCCCCAGCATTTT.

The CDR3 region is CASSLVGNTIYF. The CDR3 region has the DNA TGTGCCAGCAGCTTAGTTGGCAACACCATATATTTT. The chain employs TRBV11-2 and TRBJ1-3, with D unclear. The CDR3 sequence is 12 residues long. CDR1 is SGHAT, CDR2 FQNNGV, per germline. The V end lost 1 base, the J end lost 7 bases, and 5 bases lay between the germline ends.

The chain recombines TRBV10-3 with TRBJ2-1, with 9 bases aligning to TRBD2. CDR3 size: 16 residues. With 2 bases clipped from V and 4 bases from J, the junction kept 6 bases outside the gene matches. Looked up from germline, CDR1 is ENHRY and CDR2 is SYGVKD. CDR3 nucleotides: TGTGCCATCAGTGAGCTGACTAGCGGACATTACAATGAGCAGTTCTTC. It encodes CAISELTSGHYNEQFF.

The chain is built from TRBV6-1 and TRBJ1-2; D may be TRBD1 (6 bases). CDR1 and CDR2 from the germline V gene are MNHNS and SASEGT. V shed 2 bases and J shed 8 bases, with 15 bases lying between them. The CDR3 contains 14 residues. The chain's CDR3 is CASSELGSGGGYTF. Here the CDR3 DNA reads TGTGCCAGCAGTGAATTAGGCTCGGGGGGCGGCTACACCTTC.

This clone was counted only a few times. The rearrangement joins TRBV28 to TRBJ1-2, with TRBD1 matching over 7 bases. Losses at the gene ends were 6 bases for V and 5 bases for J; bases not matched to a gene: 12. The CDR3 spans 15 residues. Germline V gene sequence: CDR1 MDHEN, CDR2 SYDVKM. The CDR3 spells CASRTPGQVIYGYTF. DNA of the CDR3: TGTGCCAGCAGGACGCCTGGACAGGTTATTTATGGCTACACCTTC.

The V and J genes are TRBV6-1 and TRBJ1-1; maybe TRBD1 (5 bases). V lost 3 bases and J lost 3, with 14 bases in between. Looked up from germline, CDR1 is MNHNS and CDR2 is SASEGT. CDR3 length: 15 residues. The CDR3 region has the DNA TGTGCCAGCAGTGAGTTCCGGGGGAGGGACACTGAAGCTTTCTTT. Translated, it gives CASSEFRGRDTEAFF.

This chain's CDR3 is CASSLSGTPNEQFF. The CDR3 region has the DNA TGTGCCAGCAGCTTAAGTGGGACACCCAATGAGCAGTTCTTC. The gene calls are TRBV7-7 and TRBJ2-1; the D gene is possibly TRBD1 (6 bases). Germline V gene data show CDR1 as SSHAT and CDR2 as FNYEAQ (reference sequence). This CDR3 contains 14 residues. Trimming removed 2 bases at V and 6 bases at J, with 11 bases between.